This T cell receptor (beta chain) stems from a study of blood T cells in healthy people across ages. Through a sample-barcoded 5' primer and a J-beta primer mix, a second PCR was run for roughly 6 to 11 cycles. TCRdb passed the 5' RACE reads through MiXCR, listing each CDR3 protein once. Of about 1.6 million distinct CDR3 sequences listed, 30% to 35% were seen once; the top ten hold 11%. This CDR3 region has 15 residues. CDR1 MNHEY and CDR2 SMNVEV come from the germline V gene (reference sequence). V lost 5 bases and J 4 bases, leaving 18 bases between the germline ends. Each donor's blood draw was 7.5 to 10 milliliters of peripheral blood.

The clonotype was recovered from a woman aged 25 to 45 in good health. The sample taken for sequencing was blood. The V call is TRBV27, the J call TRBJ2-7; weak D call: TRBD2 (5 bases). CDR3 nucleotide sequence: TGTGCCAGCAGTCCGAACAATCTGAGGGATTACGAGCAGTACTTC. Amino acids: CASSPNNLRDYEQYF.